Shown below are 3 T cell receptor beta chains from a single sample sequenced in a study of shared clonotypes between healthy human individuals. Some clones are missing from TCRdb's copy, which holds only in-frame ones; the method was immunoSEQ multiplex PCR. The repertoire has about 380,000 clones, around 96% of them found once; the top ten carry approximately 0.32%. The sequencing input was memory CD8+ T cells sorted from blood. The subset was: CD45RO+ cells pooled with CCR7-negative TemRA cells. These receptors all come from a man aged 30 to 45 in good health.

V is TRBV5-6 and J is TRBJ2-7, with a tentative D call TRBD1 (5 bases). The germline gives CDR1 SGHDT, CDR2 YYEEEE. V shed 1 base and J shed 2 bases, with 16 bases lying between them. The CDR3 loop spans 16 amino acids. CDR3 sequence reads: CASSLRIQAGTYEQYF. The CDR3 DNA is TGTGCCAGCAGCTTGAGGATACAGGCCGGTACCTACGAGCAGTACTTC.

The chain recombines TRBV30 with TRBJ1-5, with D uncertain. Trimming left V 0 bases short and J 6 bases short, with 9 bases between. CDR3 length: 13 amino acids. Germline V gene lookup returns CDR1 GTSNPN and CDR2 SVGIG (reference sequence). This CDR3 reads CAWSVGRVQPQHF. In DNA, the CDR3 is TGTGCCTGGAGTGTAGGACGGGTTCAGCCCCAGCATTTT. The entire variable domain, with the rest obtained from reference TRBV30 and TRBJ1-5, is as follows: SQTIHQWPATLVQPVGSPLSLECTVEGTSNPNLYWYRQAAGRGLQLLFYSVGIGQISSEVPQNLSASRPQDRQFILSSKKLLLSDSGFYLCAWSVGRVQPQHFGDGTRLSIL.

The chain has TRBV5-1 and TRBJ2-2; D gene ambiguous. The CDR3 extends over 16 amino acids. Trimming shortened V by 4 bases and J by 0 bases, and 13 bases separated the two germline ends. CDR1 and CDR2 (germline): SGHRS, YFSETQ. CDR3 protein: CASSPTVWANTGELFF. CDR3 bases: TGCGCCAGCAGCCCCACTGTGTGGGCGAACACCGGGGAGCTGTTTTTT. Based on the CDR3 plus reference TRBV5-1 and TRBJ2-2, the full variable domain is KAGVTQTPRYLIKTRGQQVTLSCSPISGHRSVSWYQQTPGQGLQFLFEYFSETQRNKGNFPGRFSGRQFSNSRSEMNVSTLELGDSALYLCASSPTVWANTGELFFGEGSRLTVL.